This T cell receptor beta chain derives from a study of blood T cell repertoires in COVID-19. Study information: The origin of the acute and convalescent COVID-19 samples was the United States, Italy and Spain.

The protocol was immunoSEQ multiplex PCR, while the TCRdb copy is restricted to in-frame clones and leaves out a portion. The sample holds 95,000 to 150,000 clones, 85% to 90% seen once. This clone turned up a few times. Germline loops: CDR1 MNHEY, CDR2 SMNVEV (reference sequence). CDR3 size: 18 residues. The trim removed 5 bases at V and 11 bases at J, leaving 25 bases unmatched. The rearrangement joins TRBV27 to TRBJ1-1; 8 bases map to TRBD1. Specimen: peripheral blood. The receptor comes from a woman in her 70s with acute or convalescent COVID-19. The CDR3 here is CASSPLVGRGLGGRWAFF. The DNA of the CDR3 is TGTGCCAGCAGTCCCCTAGTAGGCAGGGGGCTGGGGGGCCGCTGGGCTTTCTTT.